This T cell receptor beta chain was sequenced in a study of cytomegalovirus exposure and HLA in healthy donors. The CDR3 extends over 16 amino acids. V dropped 0 bases and J dropped 3; count of bases not matched to a gene: 5. Germline values: CDR1 MGHRA, CDR2 YSYEKL. This clone was detected only a few times. 60 Vbeta and 13 Jbeta primers were used in PCR. Using immunoSEQ multiplex PCR, the repertoire was profiled, and TCRdb retains in-frame clones only, with some absent. Altogether 68,000 or so clones are present, about four fifths being singletons, with the ten largest covering about 4.5%. The V gene is TRBV4-1, the J gene TRBJ1-5; 7 bases agree with TRBD1. The sequenced sample consisted of PBMCs. This TCR came from a woman aged 25 to 39 in good health and CMV-seronegative. The CDR3 bases are TGCGCCAGCAGCCAAGAAGGGGGACAGCTCAATCAGCCCCAGCATTTT. This encodes CASSQEGGQLNQPQHF.